The 11 T cell receptor beta chains below come from one sample, sequenced in a study of T cells in Graves' hyperthyroidism and ophthalmopathy. TCR beta CDR3 regions were amplified from RNA transcripts. With the HTBI primer set, the TCR CDR3 went through a first round of RT-PCR. One entry per CDR3 protein results from TCRdb running MiXCR on the multiplex PCR reads. Here the sample spans 650,000 to 800,000 distinct CDR3 sequences, about 45% being singletons. Source material: peripheral blood or thyroid tissue (not recorded which). Every receptor here comes from an adult man with Graves' disease, either hyperthyroidism or ophthalmopathy (not recorded which).

V usage is TRBV25-1 and J usage is TRBJ2-7, with 8 bases lining up with TRBD1. Germline trimming cut 5 bases from V and 6 bases from J; bases unmatched to any gene: 12. The CDR3 spans 15 residues. Germline CDR1 MGHDK, CDR2 SYGVNS. The CDR3 DNA sequence: TGTGCCAGCAGTTTACCCGGACAGGGTCGGTCCGAGCAGTACTTC. Translation gives CASSLPGQGRSEQYF.

This clonotype has a count of ten or more. The chain carries TRBV2 and TRBJ2-7; D is undetermined. The CDR3 runs to 13 residues. The ends were cut back, 0 bases at V and 2 bases at J, with 5 bases in the middle. The V gene's germline CDR1 is SNHLY and CDR2 FYNNEI. This CDR3 is CASSEAVTYEQYF. The CDR3 DNA is TGTGCCAGCAGTGAAGCAGTTACCTACGAGCAGTACTTC.

This clonotype came up many times. The chain employs TRBV24-1 and TRBJ1-3, with a possible D match to TRBD1 (5 bases). The germline V and J ends were trimmed by 4 bases and 7 bases, with 22 bases remaining between them. CDR1 KGHDR and CDR2 SFDVKD come from the germline V gene. This CDR3 is built from 17 residues. CDR3 nucleotides: TGTGCCACCAGTGACGGGCGCCCTTGGGACGGTCGGAACACCATATATTTT. Amino acids: CATSDGRPWDGRNTIYF.

This clonotype showed up many times. This rearrangement joins TRBV10-2 to TRBJ1-5; 9 bases are a match to TRBD1. This CDR3 comprises 17 residues. V lost 2 bases and J lost 4; bases outside the gene matches: 9. CDR1 is WSHSY and CDR2 is SAAADI in the germline V gene. The CDR3 sequence: CASSEGNWTGVNQPQHF. Written as DNA, the CDR3 is TGCGCCAGCAGTGAGGGGAATTGGACAGGGGTGAATCAGCCCCAGCATTTT.

In this sample, this clonotype turned up many times. DNA for the CDR3: TGTGCCAGCAGCTTAGGGACGCCGAACACCGGGGAGCTGTTTTTT. Its protein product is CASSLGTPNTGELFF. The J gene is TRBJ2-2, the V gene TRBV7-2; D is unresolved. The V end was cut by 1 base, the J end by 0 bases, with 6 bases between. CDR3 length equals 15 residues. Germline CDR1 is SGHTA and CDR2 is FQGNSA.

This clonotype was seen at least ten times. The chain uses TRBV29-1 and TRBJ1-1; 7 nucleotides line up with TRBD1. Germline V gives CDR1 SQVTM, CDR2 ANQGSEA. CDR3 size: 14 residues. Losses at the gene ends were 4 bases for V and 1 base for J; bases not matched to a gene: 6. CDR3 coding DNA: TGCAGCGTTGCTCACAGGGGAGCGAACACTGAAGCTTTCTTT. Its translation: CSVAHRGANTEAFF.

This rearrangement joins TRBV9 to TRBJ1-5; maybe TRBD1 (6 bases). Between the trimmed V and J ends, which lost 5 bases and 2 bases, there was a span of 17 bases. The CDR3 has 16 amino acids. From germline, CDR1 is SGDLS and CDR2 YYNGEE. CDR3 coding DNA: TGTGCCAGCAGTGGATTCGGGGGGGCGGGCAATCAGCCCCAGCATTTT. Its protein is CASSGFGGAGNQPQHF.

With regard to this clonotype: With a much larger clone just one base away, this may be a read error. The rearrangement joins TRBV2 to TRBJ1-6, with D perhaps matching TRBD1 (6 bases). Germline V gives CDR1 SNHLY, CDR2 FYNNEI. The CDR3 is 17 residues long. The CDR3 coding sequence is TGTGCCAGCAGTGAGGACAGCCCCGTCTCCCATAATTCACCCCTCCACTTT. It codes for CASSEDSPVSHNSPLHF.

Concerning this clonotype itself: The junction does not match germline at one end; this may be a read error. V gene TRBV7-9 combines with J gene TRBJ2-5, with 7 bases fitting TRBD1. The CDR3 consists of 11 residues. Per the germline V gene, CDR1 is SEHNR and CDR2 is FQNEAQ (reference sequence). CDR3 sequence: CASSLAPGQNF. CDR3 nucleotides: TGTGCCAGCAGCTTAGCCCCGGGACAGAACTTC.

On this clonotype: This may stem from a read error, because a much larger clone lies one nucleotide away. The chain combines TRBV29-1 with TRBJ2-7; the D gene is possibly TRBD2 (6 bases). In germline, CDR1 is SQVTM, CDR2 ANQGSEA. The CDR3 is 15 amino acids. V lost 4 bases and J lost 0, with 16 bases in between. This chain's CDR3 is CSVGGTVQDSYEQYF. The CDR3 DNA reads as TGCAGCGTTGGCGGGACGGTACAAGACTCCTACGAGCAGTACTTC.

This clonotype showed up just once. The rearrangement links TRBV15 to TRBJ1-6; no definite D call. V was trimmed by 0 bases and J by 10 bases, leaving 13 bases between them. Germline-derived CDR1 and CDR2 are LNHNV and YYDKDF (reference sequence). The CDR3 has 15 residues. This CDR3 is CATSRDQTVRSPLHF. The CDR3 nucleotides are TGTGCCACCAGCAGAGATCAAACAGTCAGGTCACCCCTCCACTTT.